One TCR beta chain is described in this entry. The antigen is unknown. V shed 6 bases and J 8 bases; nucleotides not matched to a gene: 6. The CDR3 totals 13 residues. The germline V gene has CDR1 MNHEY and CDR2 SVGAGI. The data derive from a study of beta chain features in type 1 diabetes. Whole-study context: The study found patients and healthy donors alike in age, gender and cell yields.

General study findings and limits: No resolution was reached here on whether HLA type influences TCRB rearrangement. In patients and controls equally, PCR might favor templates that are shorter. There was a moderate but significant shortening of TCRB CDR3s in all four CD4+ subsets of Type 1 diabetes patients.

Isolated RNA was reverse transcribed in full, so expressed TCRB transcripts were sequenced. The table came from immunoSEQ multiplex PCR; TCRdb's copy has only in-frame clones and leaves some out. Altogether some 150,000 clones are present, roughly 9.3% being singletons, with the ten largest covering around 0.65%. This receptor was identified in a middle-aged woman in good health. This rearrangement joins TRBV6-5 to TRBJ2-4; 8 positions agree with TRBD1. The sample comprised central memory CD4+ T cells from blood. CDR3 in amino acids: CASSMQGAYIQYF. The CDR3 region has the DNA TGTGCCAGCAGCATGCAGGGGGCCTACATTCAGTACTTC.